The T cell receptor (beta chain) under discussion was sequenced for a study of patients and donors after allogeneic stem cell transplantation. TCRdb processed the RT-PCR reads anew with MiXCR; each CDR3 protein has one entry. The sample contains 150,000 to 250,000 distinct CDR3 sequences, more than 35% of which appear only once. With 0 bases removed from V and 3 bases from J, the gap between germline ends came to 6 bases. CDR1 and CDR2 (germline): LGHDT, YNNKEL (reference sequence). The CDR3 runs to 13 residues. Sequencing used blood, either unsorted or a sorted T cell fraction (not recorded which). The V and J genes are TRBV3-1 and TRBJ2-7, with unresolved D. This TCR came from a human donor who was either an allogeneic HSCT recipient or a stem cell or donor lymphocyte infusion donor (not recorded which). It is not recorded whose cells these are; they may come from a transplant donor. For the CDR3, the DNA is TGTGCCAGCAGCCAAGATCAACTCTACGAGCAGTACTTC. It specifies CASSQDQLYEQYF.